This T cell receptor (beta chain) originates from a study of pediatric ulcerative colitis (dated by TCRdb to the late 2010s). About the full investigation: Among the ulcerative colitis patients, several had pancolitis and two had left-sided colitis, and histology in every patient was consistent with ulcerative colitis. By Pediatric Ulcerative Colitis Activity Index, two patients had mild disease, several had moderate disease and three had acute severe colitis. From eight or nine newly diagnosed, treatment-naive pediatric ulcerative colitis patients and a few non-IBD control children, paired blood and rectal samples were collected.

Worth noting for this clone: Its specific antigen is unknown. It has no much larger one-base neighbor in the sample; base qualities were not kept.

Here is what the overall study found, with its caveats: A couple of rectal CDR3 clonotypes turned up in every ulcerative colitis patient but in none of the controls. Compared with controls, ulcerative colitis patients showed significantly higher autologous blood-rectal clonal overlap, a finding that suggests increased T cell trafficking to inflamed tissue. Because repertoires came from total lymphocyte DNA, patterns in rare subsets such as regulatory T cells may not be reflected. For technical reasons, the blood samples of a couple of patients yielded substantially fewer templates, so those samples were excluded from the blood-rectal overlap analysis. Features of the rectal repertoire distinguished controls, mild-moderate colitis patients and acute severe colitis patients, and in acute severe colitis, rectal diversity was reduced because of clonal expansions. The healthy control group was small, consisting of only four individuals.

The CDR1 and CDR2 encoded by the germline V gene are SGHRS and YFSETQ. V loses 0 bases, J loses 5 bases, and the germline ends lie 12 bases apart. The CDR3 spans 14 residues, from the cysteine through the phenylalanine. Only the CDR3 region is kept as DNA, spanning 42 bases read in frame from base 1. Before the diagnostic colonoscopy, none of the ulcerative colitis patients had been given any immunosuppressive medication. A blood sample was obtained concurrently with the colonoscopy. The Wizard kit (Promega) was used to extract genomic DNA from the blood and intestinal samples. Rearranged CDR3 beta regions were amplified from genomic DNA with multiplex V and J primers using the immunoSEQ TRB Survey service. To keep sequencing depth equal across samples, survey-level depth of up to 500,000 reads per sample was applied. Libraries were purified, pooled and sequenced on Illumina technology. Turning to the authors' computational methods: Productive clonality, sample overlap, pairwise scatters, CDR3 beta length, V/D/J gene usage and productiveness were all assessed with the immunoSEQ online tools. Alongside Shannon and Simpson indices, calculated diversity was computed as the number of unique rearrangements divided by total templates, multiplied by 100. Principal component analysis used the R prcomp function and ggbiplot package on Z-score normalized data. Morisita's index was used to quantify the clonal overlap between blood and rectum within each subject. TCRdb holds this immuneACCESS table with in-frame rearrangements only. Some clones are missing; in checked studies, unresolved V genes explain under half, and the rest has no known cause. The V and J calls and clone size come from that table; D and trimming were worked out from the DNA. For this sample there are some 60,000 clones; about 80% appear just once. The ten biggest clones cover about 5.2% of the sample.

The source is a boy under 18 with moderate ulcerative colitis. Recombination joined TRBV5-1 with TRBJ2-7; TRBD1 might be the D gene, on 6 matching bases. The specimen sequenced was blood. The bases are TGCGCCAGCAGCTTGGGAACAGGGCGCGACGAGCAGTACTTC. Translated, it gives CASSLGTGRDEQYF.